These 3 T cell receptor beta chains were sequenced from one sample in a study of human T cells and chemical hapten exposure. TCRdb reprocessed the RACE reads via MiXCR and lists one record per CDR3 protein. The data hold some 150,000 distinct CDR3 sequences, with around 11% observed a single time. Indicated time point: patch test 2, 6 weeks after DPC sensitization. Regarding treatment: therapeutic diphenylcyclopropenone sensitization with weekly scalp DPC. The source was whole blood, collected in connection with sensitization to the hapten diphenylcyclopropenone (DPC). These receptors were collected from a woman in her 50s with alopecia areata. Some clones in this sample may be carry-over from other donors' samples.

This clonotype was observed many times. V and J are TRBV6-4 and TRBJ2-5; tentatively, D is TRBD1 (6 bases). This CDR3 is 15 amino acids long. Germline-derived CDR1 and CDR2 are MRHNA and SNTAGT. Trimming shortened V by 2 bases and J by 5 bases, and 15 bases separated the two germline ends. The CDR3 loop is CASSDPSPGVETQYF. The CDR3 bases are TGTGCCAGCAGTGACCCGAGCCCAGGGGTGGAGACCCAGTACTTC.

The chain is built from TRBV12-3 or TRBV12-4 and TRBJ2-3, with TRBD2 matching over 9 bases. Unmatched junction bases numbered 11, after V lost 6 bases and J lost 4 bases. CDR3 length equals 16 residues. CDR3 in DNA: TGTGCCAGCAGAGCCACCGGGACTAGCAGCTCAGATACGCAGTATTTT. Protein: CASRATGTSSSDTQYF.

This chain joins TRBV25-1 and TRBJ2-1; D perhaps matches TRBD2 (5 bases). Trimming left V 10 bases short and J 4 bases short, with 14 bases between. CDR3 length: 13 residues. CDR1 is MGHDK, CDR2 SYGVNS, per germline. The chain's CDR3 is CATRERRYNEQFF. The CDR3 DNA follows: TGTGCCACCCGAGAGCGGCGATACAATGAGCAGTTCTTC.